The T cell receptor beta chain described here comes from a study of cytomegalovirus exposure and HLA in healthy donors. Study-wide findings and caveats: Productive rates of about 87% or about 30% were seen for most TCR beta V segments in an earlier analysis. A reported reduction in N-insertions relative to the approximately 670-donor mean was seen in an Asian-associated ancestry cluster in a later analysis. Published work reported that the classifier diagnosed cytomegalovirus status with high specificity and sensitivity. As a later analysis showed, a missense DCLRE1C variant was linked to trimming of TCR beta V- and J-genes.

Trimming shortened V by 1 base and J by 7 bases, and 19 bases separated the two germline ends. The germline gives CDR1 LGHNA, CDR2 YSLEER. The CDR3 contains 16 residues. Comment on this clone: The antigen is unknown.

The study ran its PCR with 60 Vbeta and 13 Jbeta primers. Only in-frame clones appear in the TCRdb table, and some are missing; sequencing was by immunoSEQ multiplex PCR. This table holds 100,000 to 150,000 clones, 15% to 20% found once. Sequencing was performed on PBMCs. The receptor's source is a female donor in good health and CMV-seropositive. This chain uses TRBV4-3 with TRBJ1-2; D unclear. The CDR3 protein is CASSQGVLNALRGYTF. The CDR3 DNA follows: TGCGCCAGCAGCCAAGGTGTCTTAAATGCACTCCGTGGCTACACCTTC.